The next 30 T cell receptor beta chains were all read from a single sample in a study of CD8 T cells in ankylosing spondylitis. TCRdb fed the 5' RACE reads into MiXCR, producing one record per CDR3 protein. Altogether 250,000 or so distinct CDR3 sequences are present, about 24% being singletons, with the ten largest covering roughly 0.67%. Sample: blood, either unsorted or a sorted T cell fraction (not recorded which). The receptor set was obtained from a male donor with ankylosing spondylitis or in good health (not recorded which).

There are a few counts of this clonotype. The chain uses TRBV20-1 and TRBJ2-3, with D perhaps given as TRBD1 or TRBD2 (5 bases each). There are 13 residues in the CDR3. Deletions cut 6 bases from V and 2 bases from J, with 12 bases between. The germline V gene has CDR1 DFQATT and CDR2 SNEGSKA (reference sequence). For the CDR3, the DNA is TGCAGTGCCGGGGCTCTACACACAGATACGCAGTATTTT. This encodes CSAGALHTDTQYF.

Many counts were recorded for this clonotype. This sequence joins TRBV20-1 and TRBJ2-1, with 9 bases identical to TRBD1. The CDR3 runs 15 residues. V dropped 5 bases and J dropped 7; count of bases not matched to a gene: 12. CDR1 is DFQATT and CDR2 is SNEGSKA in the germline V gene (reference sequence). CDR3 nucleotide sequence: TGCAGTGCTGGAAAACCGGGACAGGGTCTAAATGAGCAGTTCTTC. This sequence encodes CSAGKPGQGLNEQFF.

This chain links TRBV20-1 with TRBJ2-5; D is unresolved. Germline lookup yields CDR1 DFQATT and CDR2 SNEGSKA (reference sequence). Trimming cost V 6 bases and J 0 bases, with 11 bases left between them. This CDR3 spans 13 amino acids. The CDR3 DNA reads TGCAGTGCCGCCGACTCCTACCAAGAGACCCAGTACTTC. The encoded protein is CSAADSYQETQYF.

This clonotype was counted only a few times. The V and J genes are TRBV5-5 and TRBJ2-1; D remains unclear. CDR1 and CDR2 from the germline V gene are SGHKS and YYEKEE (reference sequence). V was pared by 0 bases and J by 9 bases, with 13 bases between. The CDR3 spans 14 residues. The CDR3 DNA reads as TGTGCCAGCAGCTTGGGGGTGGGAAAGGGTGAGCAGTTCTTC. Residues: CASSLGVGKGEQFF.

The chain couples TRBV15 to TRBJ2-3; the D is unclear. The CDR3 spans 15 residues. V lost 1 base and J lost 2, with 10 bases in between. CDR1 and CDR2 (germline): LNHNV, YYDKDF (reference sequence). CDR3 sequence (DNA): TGTGCCACCAGCAGAGCTCCCTCGACCACAGATACGCAGTATTTT. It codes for CATSRAPSTTDTQYF.

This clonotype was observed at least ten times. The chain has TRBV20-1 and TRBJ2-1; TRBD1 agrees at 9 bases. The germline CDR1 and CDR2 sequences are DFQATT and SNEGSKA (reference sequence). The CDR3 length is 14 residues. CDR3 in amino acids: CSGGGGTGLNEQFF. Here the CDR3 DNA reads TGCAGCGGTGGGGGCGGGACAGGGCTCAATGAGCAGTTCTTC.

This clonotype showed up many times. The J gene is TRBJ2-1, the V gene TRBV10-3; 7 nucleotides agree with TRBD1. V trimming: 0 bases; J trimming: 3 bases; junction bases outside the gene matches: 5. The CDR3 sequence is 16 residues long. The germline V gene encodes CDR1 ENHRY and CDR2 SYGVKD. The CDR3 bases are TGTGCCATCAGTGAGTCGGTGACAGGGTACTACAATGAGCAGTTCTTC. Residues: CAISESVTGYYNEQFF.

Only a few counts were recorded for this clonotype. DNA of the CDR3: TGCAGTGCTAGAGATCATTCTAGCGGGGCCGTAGATACGCAGTATTTT. Protein: CSARDHSSGAVDTQYF. The V gene is TRBV20-1, the J gene TRBJ2-3, with 9 bases fitting TRBD2. The trim removed 0 bases at V and 5 bases at J, leaving 9 bases unmatched. From germline, CDR1 is DFQATT and CDR2 SNEGSKA (reference sequence). The CDR3 covers 16 residues.

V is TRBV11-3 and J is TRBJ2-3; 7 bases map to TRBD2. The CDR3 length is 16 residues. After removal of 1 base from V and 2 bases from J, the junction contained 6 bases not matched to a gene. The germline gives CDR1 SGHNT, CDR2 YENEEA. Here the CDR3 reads CASSLVSGGNTDTQYF. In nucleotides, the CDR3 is TGTGCCAGCAGCTTAGTGTCCGGGGGGAACACAGATACGCAGTATTTT.

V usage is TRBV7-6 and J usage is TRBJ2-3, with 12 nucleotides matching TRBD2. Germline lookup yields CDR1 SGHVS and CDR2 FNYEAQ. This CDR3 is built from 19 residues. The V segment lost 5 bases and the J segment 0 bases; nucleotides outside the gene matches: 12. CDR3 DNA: TGTGCCAGCAGCGTCGGACTAGCGGGACGAGTAAAAAGCACAGATACGCAGTATTTT. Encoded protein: CASSVGLAGRVKSTDTQYF.

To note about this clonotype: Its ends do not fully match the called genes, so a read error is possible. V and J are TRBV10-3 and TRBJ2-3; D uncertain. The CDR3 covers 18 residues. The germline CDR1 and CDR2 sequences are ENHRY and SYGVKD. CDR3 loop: CTISSKPPPLISTDTQYF. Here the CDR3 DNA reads TGTACCATCAGTTCTAAACCCCCTCCCCTAATAAGCACAGATACGCAGTATTTT.

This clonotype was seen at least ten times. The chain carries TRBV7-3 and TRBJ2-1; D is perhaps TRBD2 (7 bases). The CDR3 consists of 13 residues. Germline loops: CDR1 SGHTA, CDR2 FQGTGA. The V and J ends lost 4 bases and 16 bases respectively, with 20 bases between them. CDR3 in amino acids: CASSSGGAGLVFF. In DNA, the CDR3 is TGTGCCAGCAGCTCGGGGGGCGCGGGGCTCGTCTTCTTC. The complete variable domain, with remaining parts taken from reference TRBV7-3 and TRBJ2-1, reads GAGVSQTPSNKVTEKGKYVELRCDPISGHTALYWYRQSLGQGPEFLIYFQGTGAADDSGLPNDRFFAVRPEGSVSTLKIQRTERGDSAVYLCASSSGGAGLVFFGPGTRLTVL.

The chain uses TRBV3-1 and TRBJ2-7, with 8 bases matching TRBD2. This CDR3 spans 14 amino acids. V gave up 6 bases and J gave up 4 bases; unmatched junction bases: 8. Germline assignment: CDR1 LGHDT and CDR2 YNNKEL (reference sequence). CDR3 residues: CASRHSGVSYEQYF. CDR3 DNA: TGTGCCAGCAGGCATAGCGGGGTGTCATACGAGCAGTACTTC.

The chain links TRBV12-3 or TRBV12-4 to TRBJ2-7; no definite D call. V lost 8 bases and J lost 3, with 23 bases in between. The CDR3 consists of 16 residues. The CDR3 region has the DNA TGTGCCAGCTCGTCCTCCCGACATGAGCCGGACTACGAGCAGTACTTC. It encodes CASSSSRHEPDYEQYF.

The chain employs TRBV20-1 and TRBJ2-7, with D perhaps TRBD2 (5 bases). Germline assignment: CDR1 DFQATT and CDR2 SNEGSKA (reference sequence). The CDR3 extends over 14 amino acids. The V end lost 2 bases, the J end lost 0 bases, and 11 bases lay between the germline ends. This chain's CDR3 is CSARTSRDSYEQYF. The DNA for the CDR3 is TGCAGTGCTAGAACGTCCCGGGACTCCTACGAGCAGTACTTC.

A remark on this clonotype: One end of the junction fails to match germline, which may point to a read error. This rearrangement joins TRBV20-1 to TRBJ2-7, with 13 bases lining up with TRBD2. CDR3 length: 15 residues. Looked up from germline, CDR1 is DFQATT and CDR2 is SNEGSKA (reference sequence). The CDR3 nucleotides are TGCTGTGCTAGATCGACTAGCGGGGGGTCCTACGAGCAGTACTTC. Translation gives CCARSTSGGSYEQYF.

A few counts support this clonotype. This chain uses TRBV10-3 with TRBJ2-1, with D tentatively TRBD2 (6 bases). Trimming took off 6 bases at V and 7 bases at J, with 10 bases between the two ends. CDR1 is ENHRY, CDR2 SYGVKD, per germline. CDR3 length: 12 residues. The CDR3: CAIREGLNEQFF. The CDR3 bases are TGTGCCATCAGGGAGGGGCTTAATGAGCAGTTCTTC.

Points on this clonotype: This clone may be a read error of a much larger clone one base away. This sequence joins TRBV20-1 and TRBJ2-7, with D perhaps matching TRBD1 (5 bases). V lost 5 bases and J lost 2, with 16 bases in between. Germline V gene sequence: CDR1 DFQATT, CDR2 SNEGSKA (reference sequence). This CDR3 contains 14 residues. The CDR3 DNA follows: TGCAGTGCTCTGGGGCAGGGCGAAACCTACGAGCAGTACTTC. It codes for CSALGQGETYEQYF.

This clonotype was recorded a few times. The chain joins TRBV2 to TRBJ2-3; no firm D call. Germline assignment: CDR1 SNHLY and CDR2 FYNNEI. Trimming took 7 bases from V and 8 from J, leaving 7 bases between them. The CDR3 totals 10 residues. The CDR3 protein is CASKESTQYF. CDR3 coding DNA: TGTGCCAGCAAGGAGTCTACGCAGTATTTT. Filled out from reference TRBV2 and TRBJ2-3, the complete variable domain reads EPEVTQTPSHQVTQMGQEVILRCVPISNHLYFYWYRQILGQKVEFLVSFYNNEISEKSEIFDDQFSVERPDGSNFTLKIRSTKLEDSAMYFCASKESTQYFGPGTRLTVL.

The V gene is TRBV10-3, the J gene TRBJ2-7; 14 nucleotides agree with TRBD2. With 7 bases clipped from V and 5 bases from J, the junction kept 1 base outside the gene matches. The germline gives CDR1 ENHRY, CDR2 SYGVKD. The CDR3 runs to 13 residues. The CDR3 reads CAIKGLAGDEQYF. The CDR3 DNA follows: TGTGCCATCAAGGGACTAGCGGGGGACGAGCAGTACTTC.

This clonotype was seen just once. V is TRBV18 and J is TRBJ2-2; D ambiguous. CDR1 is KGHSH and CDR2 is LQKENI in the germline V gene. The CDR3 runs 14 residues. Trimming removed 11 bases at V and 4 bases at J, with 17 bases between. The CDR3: CARPVGSLTGELFF. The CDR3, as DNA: TGTGCCCGGCCTGTGGGCTCCCTCACCGGGGAGCTGTTTTTT.

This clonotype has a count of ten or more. The CDR3 loop is CASSEGPAREQYF. CDR3 DNA: TGTGCCAGCAGCGAGGGTCCTGCGAGGGAGCAGTACTTC. The chain links TRBV7-9 to TRBJ2-7; D is possibly TRBD2 (5 bases). V was clipped by 5 bases and J by 7 bases, with 15 bases between them. Germline CDR1 SEHNR, CDR2 FQNEAQ (reference sequence). This CDR3 has 13 residues.

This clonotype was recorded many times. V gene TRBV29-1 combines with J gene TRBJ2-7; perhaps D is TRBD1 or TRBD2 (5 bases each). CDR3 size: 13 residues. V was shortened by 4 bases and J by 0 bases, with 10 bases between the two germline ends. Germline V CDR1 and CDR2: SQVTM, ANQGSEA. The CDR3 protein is CSVVSGLSYEQYF. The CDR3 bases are TGCAGCGTTGTGTCGGGGCTCTCCTACGAGCAGTACTTC.

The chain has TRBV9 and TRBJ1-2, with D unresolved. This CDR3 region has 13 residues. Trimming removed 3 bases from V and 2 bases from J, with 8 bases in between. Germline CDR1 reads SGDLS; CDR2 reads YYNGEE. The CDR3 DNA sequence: TGTGCCAGCAGCGCGTCGGCCAACTATGGCTACACCTTC. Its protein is CASSASANYGYTF. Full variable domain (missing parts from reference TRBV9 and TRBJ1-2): DSGVTQTPKHLITATGQRVTLRCSPRSGDLSVYWYQQSLDQGLQFLIQYYNGEERAKGNILERFSAQQFPDLHSELNLSSLELGDSALYFCASSASANYGYTFGSGTRLTVV.

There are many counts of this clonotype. The CDR3 loop is CASSFRGVVNQETQYF. The CDR3 DNA reads as TGTGCCAGCAGTTTCCGCGGGGTTGTAAATCAAGAGACCCAGTACTTC. The rearrangement uses TRBV12-3 or TRBV12-4 and TRBJ2-5; tentatively, D is TRBD2 (6 bases). Trimming left V 3 bases short and J 2 bases short, with 16 bases between. This CDR3 spans 16 amino acids.

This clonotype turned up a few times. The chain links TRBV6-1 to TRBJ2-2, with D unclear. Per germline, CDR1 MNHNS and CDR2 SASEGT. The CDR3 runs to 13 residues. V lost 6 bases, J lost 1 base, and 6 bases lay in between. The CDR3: CASRTENTGELFF. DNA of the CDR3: TGTGCCAGCAGGACGGAGAACACCGGGGAGCTGTTTTTT.

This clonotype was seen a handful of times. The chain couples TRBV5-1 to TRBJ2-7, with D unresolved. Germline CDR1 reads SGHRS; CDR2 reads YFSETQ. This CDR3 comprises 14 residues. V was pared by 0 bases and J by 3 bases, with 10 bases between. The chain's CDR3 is CASSLEHSNYEQYF. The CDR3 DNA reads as TGCGCCAGCAGCTTGGAGCACAGCAACTACGAGCAGTACTTC.

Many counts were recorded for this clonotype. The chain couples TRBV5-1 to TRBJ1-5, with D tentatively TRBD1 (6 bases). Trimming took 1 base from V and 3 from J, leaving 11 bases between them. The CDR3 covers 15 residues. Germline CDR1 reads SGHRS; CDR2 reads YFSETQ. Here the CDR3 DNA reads TGCGCCAGCAGCTTGTTGCAGGGGCCCAATCAGCCCCAGCATTTT. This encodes CASSLLQGPNQPQHF.

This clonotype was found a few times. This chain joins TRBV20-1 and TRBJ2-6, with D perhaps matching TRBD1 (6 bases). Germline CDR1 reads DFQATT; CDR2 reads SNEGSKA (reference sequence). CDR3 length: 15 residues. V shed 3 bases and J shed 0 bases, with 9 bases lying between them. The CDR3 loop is CSASPTGSGANVLTF. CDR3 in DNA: TGCAGTGCTAGCCCGACAGGCTCTGGGGCCAACGTCCTGACTTTC.

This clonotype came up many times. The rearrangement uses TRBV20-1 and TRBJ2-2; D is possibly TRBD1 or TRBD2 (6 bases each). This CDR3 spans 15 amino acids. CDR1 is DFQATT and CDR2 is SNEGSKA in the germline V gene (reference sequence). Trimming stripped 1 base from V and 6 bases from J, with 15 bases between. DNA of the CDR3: TGCAGTGCTAGAGTAGGGGGGCGAGTGGCCGGGGAGCTGTTTTTT. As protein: CSARVGGRVAGELFF.